Each of the 32 T cell receptor beta chains below was sequenced from the same sample in a study of beta chain features in type 1 diabetes. The study reverse transcribed the entire isolated RNA, so it sequenced expressed TCRB transcripts. Assay used: immunoSEQ multiplex PCR; TCRdb lists only in-frame clones, some missing. The sample contains 900,000 or so clones, 15% to 20% of which appear only once. Input material: naive CD4+ T cells from blood. All receptors derive from a young woman in good health.

This clone was picked up a small number of times. Other DNA sequences from this sample encode an identical CDR3 as well. The genes are TRBV7-3 and TRBJ2-6; 7 positions match TRBD1. After removal of 5 bases from V and 2 bases from J, the junction contained 3 bases not matched to a gene. The CDR3 runs 15 residues. CDR1 is SGHTA and CDR2 is FQGTGA in the germline V gene. CDR3 residues: CASSGDRAGANVLTF. The DNA for the CDR3 is TGTGCCAGCAGCGGCGACAGGGCTGGGGCCAACGTCCTGACTTTC. Looking up the rest from reference TRBV7-3 and TRBJ2-6 gives the full variable domain: GAGVSQTPSNKVTEKGKYVELRCDPISGHTALYWYRQSLGQGPEFLIYFQGTGAADDSGLPNDRFFAVRPEGSVSTLKIQRTERGDSAVYLCASSGDRAGANVLTFGAGSRLTVL.

The chain is built from TRBV7-8 and TRBJ2-3; 10 bases match TRBD2. CDR1 and CDR2 from the germline V gene are SGHVS and FQNEAQ. This CDR3 has 16 amino acids. Germline trimming cut 5 bases from V and 0 bases from J; bases unmatched to any gene: 5. CDR3 bases: TGTGCCAGCAGCCCCCGGACTAGCGGTAGCACAGATACGCAGTATTTT. Amino acids: CASSPRTSGSTDTQYF.

This clone has just a few counts. This sequence joins TRBV9 and TRBJ2-1; possible D gene TRBD2, 6 bases. V was shortened by 0 bases and J by 9 bases, with 19 bases between the two germline ends. The CDR3 sequence is 16 residues long. Germline CDR1 is SGDLS and CDR2 is YYNGEE. CDR3 loop: CASSVAGVSVYGEQFF. The CDR3 nucleotides are TGTGCCAGCAGCGTAGCGGGAGTCTCGGTGTACGGTGAGCAGTTCTTC.

The chain employs TRBV5-4 and TRBJ2-7; D possibly matches TRBD1 or TRBD2 (5 bases each). The V end was cut by 0 bases, the J end by 3 bases, with 13 bases between. There are 15 residues in the CDR3. CDR1 is SGHNT, CDR2 YYREEE, per germline (reference sequence). CDR3 sequence: CASSLVGTGNYEQYF. The CDR3 nucleotides read TGTGCCAGCAGCTTGGTCGGGACCGGGAACTACGAGCAGTACTTC. The full variable domain, rest sourced from reference TRBV5-4 and TRBJ2-7, is ETGVTQSPTHLIKTRGQQVTLRCSSQSGHNTVSWYQQALGQGPQFIFQYYREEENGRGNFPPRFSGLQFPNYSSELNVNALELDDSALYLCASSLVGTGNYEQYFGPGTRLTVT.

V gene TRBV18 combines with J gene TRBJ2-1; 9 nucleotides align to TRBD2. This CDR3 region has 16 residues. Losses at the gene ends were 0 bases for V and 10 bases for J; bases not matched to a gene: 10. Germline CDR1 and CDR2: KGHSH and LQKENI. The CDR3 sequence is CASSPPGLAGSGEQFF. CDR3 sequence (DNA): TGTGCCAGCTCACCACCCGGGCTAGCGGGAAGCGGGGAGCAGTTCTTC.

The chain carries TRBV28 and TRBJ2-7, with D perhaps matching TRBD1 or TRBD2 (5 bases each). Per germline, CDR1 MDHEN and CDR2 SYDVKM. The ends were cut back, 4 bases at V and 2 bases at J, with 12 bases in the middle. The CDR3 length is 14 residues. CDR3: CASSWGWRTYEQYF. The CDR3 DNA reads as TGTGCCAGCAGTTGGGGGTGGCGTACCTACGAGCAGTACTTC.

J is TRBJ2-3 and V is TRBV19, with 12 positions matching TRBD2. From germline, CDR1 is LNHDA and CDR2 SQIVND (reference sequence). CDR3 length: 18 residues. Trimming removed 5 bases from V and 2 bases from J; junction bases left unmatched: 11. In DNA, the CDR3 is TGTGCCAGTAGTCGGGTGCTAGCGGGAGGGCGGGCCACAGATACGCAGTATTTT. The encoded protein is CASSRVLAGGRATDTQYF. The full variable domain, rest sourced from reference TRBV19 and TRBJ2-3, is DGGITQSPKYLFRKEGQNVTLSCEQNLNHDAMYWYRQDPGQGLRLIYYSQIVNDFQKGDIAEGYSVSREKKESFPLTVTSAQKNPTAFYLCASSRVLAGGRATDTQYFGPGTRLTVL.

The chain uses TRBV28 and TRBJ2-3; the match to TRBD2 covers 8 bases. Germline CDR1 is MDHEN and CDR2 is SYDVKM. V gave up 4 bases and J gave up 3 bases; unmatched junction bases: 3. CDR3 size: 14 residues. The CDR3 here is CASSYAGGTDTQYF. In DNA, the CDR3 is TGTGCCAGCAGTTACGCGGGGGGAACAGATACGCAGTATTTT.

This clone was counted between two and nine times. This chain joins TRBV7-9 and TRBJ2-4; 9 bases are a match to TRBD1. Germline V gene data show CDR1 as SEHNR and CDR2 as FQNEAQ (reference sequence). The CDR3 consists of 16 residues. After removal of 2 bases from V and 4 bases from J, the junction contained 6 bases not matched to a gene. CDR3 coding DNA: TGTGCCAGCAGCTTAATTACGGGACAGGGTAAAAACATTCAGTACTTC. It codes for CASSLITGQGKNIQYF.

The chain couples TRBV2 to TRBJ2-3; the D is unclear. This CDR3 has 14 residues. The ends were cut back, 7 bases at V and 4 bases at J, with 15 bases in the middle. Germline values: CDR1 SNHLY, CDR2 FYNNEI. The CDR3 DNA reads as TGTGCCAGCATTTGGTCTAGTCGTGCAGATACGCAGTATTTT. As protein: CASIWSSRADTQYF. The full variable domain, with the rest looked up from reference TRBV2 and TRBJ2-3, is EPEVTQTPSHQVTQMGQEVILRCVPISNHLYFYWYRQILGQKVEFLVSFYNNEISEKSEIFDDQFSVERPDGSNFTLKIRSTKLEDSAMYFCASIWSSRADTQYFGPGTRLTVL.

V gene TRBV29-1 combines with J gene TRBJ2-3; 7 bases are shared with TRBD2. CDR3 size: 15 residues. Germline V gene lookup returns CDR1 SQVTM and CDR2 ANQGSEA. V dropped 6 bases and J dropped 2; count of bases not matched to a gene: 11. CDR3: CSVRRLADTTDTQYF. CDR3 sequence (DNA): TGCAGCGTCAGGAGGCTAGCGGATACCACAGATACGCAGTATTTT.

This clone appeared a few times. J is TRBJ1-1 and V is TRBV10-3, with 8 bases identical to TRBD1. The CDR3 contains 14 residues. J lost 8 bases, V lost 6 bases, and 11 bases had no gene match. Germline-derived CDR1 and CDR2 are ENHRY and SYGVKD. In DNA, the CDR3 is TGTGCCATCAGAGTGGACAGGGAGCTCTCCGAAGCTTTCTTT. Translated: CAIRVDRELSEAFF.

This clone was seen only a few times. This chain connects TRBV5-1 to TRBJ2-7, with 8 positions matching TRBD1. CDR1 and CDR2 (germline): SGHRS, YFSETQ. The CDR3 has 16 residues. V dropped 2 bases and J dropped 1; count of bases not matched to a gene: 8. The CDR3 spells CASSLVQGAGSYEQYF. For the CDR3, the DNA is TGCGCCAGCAGCTTAGTGCAGGGGGCGGGTTCCTACGAGCAGTACTTC. Based on the CDR3 plus reference TRBV5-1 and TRBJ2-7, the full variable domain is KAGVTQTPRYLIKTRGQQVTLSCSPISGHRSVSWYQQTPGQGLQFLFEYFSETQRNKGNFPGRFSGRQFSNSRSEMNVSTLELGDSALYLCASSLVQGAGSYEQYFGPGTRLTVT.

The rearrangement links TRBV6-6 to TRBJ1-2, with D perhaps matching TRBD1 (6 bases). The CDR3 sequence is 11 residues long. Germline values: CDR1 MNHNY, CDR2 SVGAGI (reference sequence). Trimming pared 6 bases from V and 7 bases from J, leaving 9 bases between. The CDR3 is CASRQTGGYTF. As DNA, the CDR3 is TGTGCCAGCAGGCAGACAGGTGGCTACACCTTC.

The chain is built from TRBV7-3 and TRBJ2-1; 13 nucleotides line up with TRBD2. Trimming at V came to 5 bases and at J to 5 bases, leaving 3 bases not matched to a gene. Germline loops: CDR1 SGHTA, CDR2 FQGTGA. CDR3 size: 15 residues. In DNA, the CDR3 is TGTGCCAGCAGCACGGGACTAGCGGGAAACAATGAGCAGTTCTTC. Amino acids: CASSTGLAGNNEQFF.

The gene calls are TRBV2 and TRBJ2-3; 7 bases are shared with TRBD2. Germline loops: CDR1 SNHLY, CDR2 FYNNEI. The CDR3 contains 14 residues. J gave up 2 bases and V 8 bases, and 7 bases lay outside the gene matches. The CDR3 loop reads CASLTSPLTDTQYF. The CDR3 DNA follows: TGTGCCAGCCTGACTAGCCCTCTCACAGATACGCAGTATTTT.

This clone has a handful of counts. The chain carries TRBV5-4 and TRBJ2-7; 7 bases agree with TRBD1. Germline CDR1 reads SGHNT; CDR2 reads YYREEE (reference sequence). The V and J ends lost 3 bases and 7 bases, in that order; junction bases with no gene match: 7. This CDR3 has 13 amino acids. The CDR3 is CASSWTGLSEQYF. The CDR3 DNA follows: TGTGCCAGCAGCTGGACAGGCTTGAGTGAGCAGTACTTC.

The V and J genes are TRBV7-3 and TRBJ2-1; possible D gene TRBD2, 6 bases. This CDR3 has 16 amino acids. CDR1 is SGHTA, CDR2 FQGTGA, per germline. Trimming cost V 1 base and J 1 base, with 11 bases left between them. The CDR3 reads CASSLNGGASYNEQFF. CDR3 bases: TGTGCCAGCAGCTTAAACGGCGGGGCGTCCTACAATGAGCAGTTCTTC.

This clone was detected a few times. This chain links TRBV7-6 with TRBJ2-3; no clear D gene. Trimming removed 0 bases at V and 0 bases at J, with 10 bases between. The CDR3 spans 16 residues. Germline V lookup: CDR1 SGHVS, CDR2 FNYEAQ. CDR3 DNA sequence: TGTGCCAGCAGCTTAGCCCCAGCGCTCAGCACAGATACGCAGTATTTT. Translation: CASSLAPALSTDTQYF.

The gene calls are TRBV4-2 and TRBJ1-4; D gene uncertain. The CDR3 is 15 amino acids. Germline lookup yields CDR1 LGHNA and CDR2 YNFKEQ. Trimming pared 1 base from V and 4 bases from J, leaving 10 bases between. CDR3 region: CASSQVSSSNEKLFF. Here the CDR3 DNA reads TGTGCCAGCAGCCAAGTGTCGTCCAGTAATGAAAAACTGTTTTTT.

This clone was seen a few times. This chain joins TRBV29-1 and TRBJ2-1; 7 nucleotides agree with TRBD2. Germline assignment: CDR1 SQVTM and CDR2 ANQGSEA. The CDR3 covers 16 residues. V trimming: 6 bases; J trimming: 0 bases; junction bases outside the gene matches: 11. The CDR3 DNA follows: TGCAGCGTCTTGGCCTCGCGCGGGAGCTCCTACAATGAGCAGTTCTTC. Translated: CSVLASRGSSYNEQFF.

Note on this clone: At the DNA level, this CDR3 is encoded by other sequences in the same sample as well. This chain links TRBV5-4 with TRBJ2-1, with 9 bases that match TRBD1. There are 13 residues in the CDR3. V lost 3 bases to trimming and J lost 7 bases; unmatched junction nucleotides: 2. Looked up from germline, CDR1 is SGHNT and CDR2 is YYREEE (reference sequence). CDR3 DNA sequence: TGTGCCAGCAGCTCCGGACAGGGGAATGAGCAGTTCTTC. Amino acid sequence: CASSSGQGNEQFF.

The V call is TRBV10-3, the J call TRBJ2-7; the D is unclear. CDR1 and CDR2 from the germline V gene are ENHRY and SYGVKD. V shed 3 bases and J shed 2 bases, with 5 bases lying between them. This CDR3 contains 12 residues. CDR3 protein: CAISEFAYEQYF. The CDR3 coding sequence is TGTGCCATCAGTGAATTTGCCTACGAGCAGTACTTC.

The chain links TRBV7-6 to TRBJ1-1; D gene unclear. The CDR3 has 13 residues. Germline-derived CDR1 and CDR2 are SGHVS and FNYEAQ. V was clipped by 4 bases and J by 0 bases, with 6 bases between them. The CDR3 sequence is CASSSQVNTEAFF. CDR3 in DNA: TGTGCCAGCAGCTCCCAGGTGAACACTGAAGCTTTCTTT.

The J gene is TRBJ2-7, the V gene TRBV10-3; 11 bases align to TRBD1. V lost 6 bases and J lost 5; bases outside the gene matches: 9. Per the germline V gene, CDR1 is ENHRY and CDR2 is SYGVKD. The CDR3 runs to 15 residues. This chain's CDR3 is CAIRVGQGEVHEQYF. The DNA for the CDR3 is TGTGCCATCAGGGTGGGACAGGGGGAAGTCCACGAGCAGTACTTC.

The chain couples TRBV23-1 to TRBJ2-5, with a tentative D call TRBD2 (5 bases). TRBV23-1 is identified as an open reading frame with a role that is uncertain. This CDR3 is 14 amino acids long. Trimming shortened V by 7 bases and J by 4 bases, and 16 bases separated the two germline ends. In nucleotides, the CDR3 is TGCGCCAGCACCCCGATCGCCGCGGGAGAGACCCAGTACTTC. Translated, it gives CASTPIAAGETQYF.

This clone has just a few counts. The V call is TRBV2, the J call TRBJ2-1; the D is unclear. V shed 6 bases and J shed 4 bases, with 7 bases lying between them. From germline, CDR1 is SNHLY and CDR2 FYNNEI. This CDR3 has 12 amino acids. Here the CDR3 DNA reads TGTGCCAGCAGCCAAATTTACAATGAGCAGTTCTTC. Protein product: CASSQIYNEQFF. The full variable domain, with the rest looked up from reference TRBV2 and TRBJ2-1, is EPEVTQTPSHQVTQMGQEVILRCVPISNHLYFYWYRQILGQKVEFLVSFYNNEISEKSEIFDDQFSVERPDGSNFTLKIRSTKLEDSAMYFCASSQIYNEQFFGPGTRLTVL.

The chain combines TRBV5-4 with TRBJ2-3; TRBD2 matches 10 bases. Germline CDR1 SGHNT, CDR2 YYREEE (reference sequence). The CDR3 extends over 17 amino acids. V lost 4 bases to trimming and J lost 1 base; unmatched junction nucleotides: 9. CDR3 nucleotide sequence: TGTGCCAGCAGCCAACCCCAAGGGACTAGCGGCACAGATACGCAGTATTTT. Protein sequence: CASSQPQGTSGTDTQYF.

The chain combines TRBV21-1 with TRBJ2-7; whether TRBD2, the table's D call, matches the DNA was not checked. TRBV21-1 is a listed pseudogene. CDR3 length equals 12 residues. The CDR3 loop is CASSYVRGEQYF. The CDR3 DNA follows: TGTGCCAGCAGTTACGTACGGGGCGAGCAGTACTTC.

This clone was seen only once. The rearrangement links TRBV5-6 to TRBJ2-7; D assignment may be TRBD1 or TRBD2 (5 bases each). The length of the CDR3 is 15 residues. Germline CDR1 is SGHDT and CDR2 is YYEEEE. The V end was cut by 4 bases, the J end by 5 bases, with 19 bases between. The CDR3 sequence: CASSQTGTPANEQYF. The CDR3 DNA follows: TGTGCCAGCAGCCAAACCGGGACCCCGGCCAACGAGCAGTACTTC. Full variable domain (missing parts from reference TRBV5-6 and TRBJ2-7): DAGVTQSPTHLIKTRGQQVTLRCSPKSGHDTVSWYQQALGQGPQFIFQYYEEEERQRGNFPDRFSGHQFPNYSSELNVNALLLGDSALYLCASSQTGTPANEQYFGPGTRLTVT.

This clone was counted only a few times. The V gene is TRBV7-2, the J gene TRBJ2-7, with a weak D call TRBD1 (5 bases). This CDR3 has 15 residues. V was clipped by 5 bases and J by 7 bases, with 21 bases between them. Per the germline V gene, CDR1 is SGHTA and CDR2 is FQGNSA. The CDR3 spells CASSVQGSLLGEQYF. CDR3 DNA sequence: TGTGCCAGCAGCGTCCAGGGTAGCCTTTTGGGTGAGCAGTACTTC.

This clone turned up a few times. This sequence joins TRBV7-9 and TRBJ2-1; 13 bases align to TRBD2. J lost 8 bases, V lost 5 bases, and 9 bases had no gene match. This CDR3 region has 16 residues. Germline CDR1 SEHNR, CDR2 FQNEAQ (reference sequence). The CDR3 protein is CASSPPGLAGVDEQFF. The CDR3 nucleotides are TGTGCCAGCAGCCCCCCCGGACTAGCGGGAGTTGATGAGCAGTTCTTC. The whole variable domain, filled in from reference TRBV7-9 and TRBJ2-1, reads DTGVSQNPRHKITKRGQNVTFRCDPISEHNRLYWYRQTLGQGPEFLTYFQNEAQLEKSRLLSDRFSAERPKGSFSTLEIQRTEQGDSAMYLCASSPPGLAGVDEQFFGPGTRLTVL.